This T cell receptor (beta chain) was sequenced during a study of identifying expanded T cells in peripheral blood. The CDR3 is made up of 15 amino acids. Germline loops: CDR1 SGHTA, CDR2 FQGTGA. V was trimmed by 2 bases and J by 6 bases, leaving 14 bases between them. Profiled with immunoSEQ multiplex PCR; TCRdb holds only in-frame clones, not every one. The sample gives about 110,000 clones, less than 90% of which show up once; 7% to 9% is in the top ten. The sequence derives from a person aged 18 to 75 in good health. Sequenced input: blood. The chain carries TRBV7-3 and TRBJ1-5, with D possibly TRBD1 on 5 matching bases. The DNA for the CDR3 is TGTGCCAGCAGCTTAGACAGTGTAGCCGGTCAGCCCCAGCATTTT. Residues: CASSLDSVAGQPQHF.